Each of the 12 T cell receptor beta chains below was sequenced from the same sample in a study of vaccination and CD4 T cells after COVID-19. The sample's treatment: roughly 10-day PBMC culture with coronavirus spike peptide pools or control peptides (ViraFEST assay). Prior to the COVID-19 pandemic (2011-2018), the unexposed donor's CD4+ T cells were collected. The study sequenced cultured CD4+ T cell DNA using the Oncomine TCR Beta short-read assay. TCRdb re-called the PCR reads with MiXCR, one entry per CDR3 protein. Found here are 2,000 to 2,500 distinct CDR3 sequences, roughly 65% of them singletons; the top ten hold 78%. The antigens of these receptors remain unknown. The specimen sequenced was CD4+ T cells from blood, cultured in vitro. The receptors shown here come from a human donor in good health.

This clonotype was counted a single time. The chain has TRBV19 and TRBJ2-2, with 8 nucleotides matching TRBD1. The V segment lost 5 bases and the J segment 1 base; nucleotides outside the gene matches: 6. The CDR3 has 16 residues. Looked up from germline, CDR1 is LNHDA and CDR2 is SQIVND (reference sequence). The CDR3 DNA reads TGTGCCAGTAGTCCTCGGGGGACAGGGAACACCGGGGAGCTGTTTTTT. Its translation is CASSPRGTGNTGELFF.

V and J are TRBV20-1 and TRBJ2-2; TRBD1 matches 7 bases. The V gene end was trimmed by 3 bases and the J gene end by 6 bases; junction bases not matched to a gene: 7. The CDR3 sequence is 14 residues long. Germline CDR1 DFQATT, CDR2 SNEGSKA (reference sequence). CDR3 sequence reads: CSARRQGIAGELFF. In nucleotides, the CDR3 is TGCAGTGCTAGGAGACAGGGAATCGCCGGGGAGCTGTTTTTT.

This clonotype was observed a handful of times. This rearrangement joins TRBV19 to TRBJ1-5, with D tentatively TRBD1 (5 bases). V shed 6 bases and J shed 5 bases, with 17 bases lying between them. CDR3 length equals 15 residues. Germline CDR1 reads LNHDA; CDR2 reads SQIVND (reference sequence). The CDR3, as DNA: TGTGCCAGTAGATTCCTCCAGGGAACTCATCAGCCCCAGCATTTT. Amino acid sequence: CASRFLQGTHQPQHF.

This chain joins TRBV19 and TRBJ2-2; no firm D call. V dropped 9 bases and J dropped 1 base, with 6 bases sitting between them. Germline V gene lookup returns CDR1 LNHDA and CDR2 SQIVND (reference sequence). This CDR3 comprises 12 residues. The CDR3 loop is CASNLNTGELFF. In DNA form, the CDR3 reads TGTGCCAGCAACTTGAACACCGGGGAGCTGTTTTTT.

This clonotype turned up a few times. This sequence joins TRBV6-1 and TRBJ2-3; 11 bases map to TRBD2. Germline V gene data show CDR1 as MNHNS and CDR2 as SASEGT. This CDR3 has 14 residues. Trimming took 6 bases from V and 3 from J; bases not matched to a gene: 2. The CDR3 nucleotides read TGTGCCAGCAGGCCTAGCGGGGGGACAGATACGCAGTATTTT. This codes for CASRPSGGTDTQYF.

The rearrangement joins TRBV24-1 to TRBJ1-2; maybe TRBD1 (6 bases). Trimming took 4 bases from V and 4 from J, leaving 12 bases between them. Per the germline V gene, CDR1 is KGHDR and CDR2 is SFDVKD. This CDR3 spans 14 amino acids. CDR3 loop: CATSETTGSYGYTF. DNA for the CDR3: TGTGCCACCAGTGAAACGACAGGAAGCTATGGCTACACCTTC.

This clonotype was observed a few times. CDR3 loop: CSARDQQGEAKNIQYF. DNA for the CDR3: TGCAGTGCTAGAGATCAACAGGGTGAAGCCAAAAACATTCAGTACTTC. The J gene is TRBJ2-4, the V gene TRBV20-1; TRBD1 might be the D (6 bases). Germline values: CDR1 DFQATT, CDR2 SNEGSKA (reference sequence). Trimming stripped 0 bases from V and 0 bases from J, with 12 bases between. The CDR3 has 16 residues.

The V call is TRBV7-9, the J call TRBJ1-1; D may be TRBD1 (5 bases). There are 13 residues in the CDR3. The germline V gene has CDR1 SEHNR and CDR2 FQNEAQ (reference sequence). Trimming cost V 4 bases and J 4 bases, with 10 bases left between them. CDR3 nucleotides: TGTGCCAGCAGCTCAGGGTTCGGCACTGAAGCTTTCTTT. Its protein product is CASSSGFGTEAFF.

The gene calls are TRBV7-2 and TRBJ2-1, with 11 bases identical to TRBD2. V lost 5 bases, J lost 9 bases, and 18 bases stayed unmatched. Germline V gene data show CDR1 as SGHTA and CDR2 as FQGNSA. The CDR3 is 18 amino acids. DNA for the CDR3: TGTGCCAGCAGCGAAGGGGATAGACTAGCGGGGTTCCTTGCTGAGCAGTTCTTC. Amino acid sequence: CASSEGDRLAGFLAEQFF.

Judged by abundance, this clonotype is hyperexpanded. The chain carries TRBV6-1 and TRBJ1-6, with D unclear. CDR1 is MNHNS, CDR2 SASEGT, per germline. This CDR3 contains 14 residues. V lost 6 bases and J 10 bases, leaving 16 bases between the germline ends. The CDR3 coding sequence is TGTGCCAGCAGCCCTGGGAGTGGGAACTCACCCCTCCACTTT. Protein: CASSPGSGNSPLHF.

V is TRBV7-6 and J is TRBJ1-1; the match to TRBD1 covers 7 bases. CDR1 is SGHVS and CDR2 is FNYEAQ in the germline V gene. The ends lost 6 bases at V and 6 bases at J; junction bases unmatched: 10. The CDR3 consists of 14 residues. This CDR3 reads CASRHKTGSPEAFF. CDR3 DNA sequence: TGTGCCAGCAGACATAAGACAGGGTCCCCTGAAGCTTTCTTT.

The V and J genes are TRBV9 and TRBJ2-2; TRBD1 matches at 7 bases. The CDR3 is 18 residues long. Per germline, CDR1 SGDLS and CDR2 YYNGEE. V lost 3 bases, J lost 0 bases, and 11 bases stayed unmatched. CDR3 residues: CASSAPLTGAANTGELFF. CDR3 in DNA: TGTGCCAGCAGCGCCCCCTTAACAGGGGCAGCGAACACCGGGGAGCTGTTTTTT.